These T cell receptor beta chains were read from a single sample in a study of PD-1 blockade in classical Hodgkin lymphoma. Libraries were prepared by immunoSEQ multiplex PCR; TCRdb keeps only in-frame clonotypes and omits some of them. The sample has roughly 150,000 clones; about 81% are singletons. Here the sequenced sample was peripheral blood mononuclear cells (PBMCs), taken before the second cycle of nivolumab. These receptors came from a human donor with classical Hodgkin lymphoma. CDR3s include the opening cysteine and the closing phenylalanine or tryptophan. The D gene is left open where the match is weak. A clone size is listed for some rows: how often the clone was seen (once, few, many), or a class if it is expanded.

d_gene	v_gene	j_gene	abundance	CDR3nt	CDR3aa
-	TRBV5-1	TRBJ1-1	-	TGCGCCAGCACCTTGGGTCAGGGGAACACTGAAGCTTTCTTT	CASTLGQGNTEAFF
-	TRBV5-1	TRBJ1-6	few	TGCGCCAGCAGCTTGTATCCGTTCGATCAGGGAGGAACCTATAATTCACCCCTCCACTTT	CASSLYPFDQGGTYNSPLHF
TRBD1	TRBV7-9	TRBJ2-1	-	TGTGCCAGCAGCACAGGGACAGGCAGCGGAATTTACAATGAGCAGTTCTTC	CASSTGTGSGIYNEQFF
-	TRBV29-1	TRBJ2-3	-	TGCAGCGTTTCACAGGGCACAGATACGCAGTATTTT	CSVSQGTDTQYF
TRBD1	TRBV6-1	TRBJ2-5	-	TGTGCCAGCCGAGAGACAGGGGGCGAAGAGACCCAGTACTTC	CASRETGGEETQYF
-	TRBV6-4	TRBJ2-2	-	TGTGCCAGCAGTGACGAAATGGCCGGGGAGCTGTTTTTT	CASSDEMAGELFF
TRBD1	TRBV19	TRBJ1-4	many	TGTGCCAGTAGTAGACAGGGTGGTGAAAAACTGTTTTTT	CASSRQGGEKLFF
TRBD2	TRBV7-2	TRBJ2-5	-	TGTGCCAGCAGCTTAGGGGGGACTAGCTTTGAGACCCAGTACTTC	CASSLGGTSFETQYF
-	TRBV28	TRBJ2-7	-	TGTGCCAGCAGTTTGACCTGGGCAGAGGGCGAGCAGTACTTC	CASSLTWAEGEQYF
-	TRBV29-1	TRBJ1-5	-	TGCAGCGTTCAAACAGCGGGCAATAGCAATCAGCCCCAGCATTTT	CSVQTAGNSNQPQHF
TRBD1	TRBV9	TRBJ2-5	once	TGTGCCAGCAGCGACGGACAGGGGGGTCAAGAGACCCAGTACTTC	CASSDGQGGQETQYF
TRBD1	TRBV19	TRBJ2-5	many	TGTGCCAGTAGTAAAGGACAGGGTTTGTCCCAGTACTTC	CASSKGQGLSQYF
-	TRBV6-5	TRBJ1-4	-	TGTGCCAGCAGTTACTCATCCAGGGTCGGTGAAAAACTGTTTTTT	CASSYSSRVGEKLFF
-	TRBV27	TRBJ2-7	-	TGTGCCAGCAGTTTATTTTTCGACAGAAAAGAGCAGTACTTC	CASSLFFDRKEQYF
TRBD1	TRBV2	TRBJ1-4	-	TGTGCCAGCAGGAGGACAGGGACAGGAGAAAAACTGTTTTTT	CASRRTGTGEKLFF
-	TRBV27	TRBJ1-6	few	TGTGCCAGCAGTTTATACTTAGGGCTGAATTCACCCCTCCACTTT	CASSLYLGLNSPLHF
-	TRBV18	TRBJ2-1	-	TGTGCCAGCTCACCACCGGACAGATACAATGAGCAGTTCTTC	CASSPPDRYNEQFF
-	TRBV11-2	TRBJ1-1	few	TGTGCCAGCACCAGCGACGACAACACTGAAGCTTTCTTT	CASTSDDNTEAFF
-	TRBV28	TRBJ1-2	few	TGTGCCAGCAGTTTACCCGCAGGGTTCTATGGCTACACCTTC	CASSLPAGFYGYTF
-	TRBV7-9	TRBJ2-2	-	TGTGCCAGCAGCTCTGCGAACACCGGGGAGCTGTTTTTT	CASSSANTGELFF
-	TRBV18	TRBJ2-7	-	TGTGCCAGCTCACCCACCTATTCAGGGACCTACGAGCAGTACTTC	CASSPTYSGTYEQYF
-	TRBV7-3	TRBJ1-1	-	TGTGCCAGCAGCTTAAAGGGGGGAAACACTGAAGCTTTCTTT	CASSLKGGNTEAFF
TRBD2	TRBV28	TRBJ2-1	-	TGTGCCAGCAGTAGACCGGGACTAGCAAAAAATGAGCAGTTCTTC	CASSRPGLAKNEQFF
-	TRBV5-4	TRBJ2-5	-	TGTGCCAGCAGCCCCAAAGGTGGGGAAGTGGAGACCCAGTACTTC	CASSPKGGEVETQYF
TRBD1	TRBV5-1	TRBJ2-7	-	TGCGCCAGCAGCTTACGACAGGGGCTCGTCGAGCAGTACTTC	CASSLRQGLVEQYF
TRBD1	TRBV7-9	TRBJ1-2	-	TGTGCCAGCAGCCGAGGGACAGGAACCTTTGACTATGGCTACACCTTC	CASSRGTGTFDYGYTF
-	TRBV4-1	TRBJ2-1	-	TGCGCCAGCAGCCAGAAGAGCTGGACGTCTGAGCAGTTCTTC	CASSQKSWTSEQFF
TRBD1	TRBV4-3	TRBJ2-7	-	TGCGCCAGCAGCCAAGATATCGGTACCGATCACAGGGGATCCTACGAGCAGTACTTC	CASSQDIGTDHRGSYEQYF
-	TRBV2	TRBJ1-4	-	TGTGCCAGCAGTCTTCGGACGGTACTCGGTCGAAAACTGTTTTTT	CASSLRTVLGRKLFF
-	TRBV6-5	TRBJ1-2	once	TGTGCCAGCAGTGAAAACGGAGATGGCTACACCTTC	CASSENGDGYTF
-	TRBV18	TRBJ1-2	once	TGTGCCAGCTCACCACTTGGCCAGGGGAATGGCTACACCTTC	CASSPLGQGNGYTF
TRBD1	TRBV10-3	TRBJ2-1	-	TGTGCCATCAGTAGGGACAGGGACAATGAGCAGTTCTTC	CAISRDRDNEQFF
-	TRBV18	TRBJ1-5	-	TGTGCCAGCTCACCACGAGGACAGCTCTATCAGCCCCAGCATTTT	CASSPRGQLYQPQHF
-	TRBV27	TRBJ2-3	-	TGTGCCAGCAGTTTCTCGAGGAACACAGATACGCAGTATTTT	CASSFSRNTDTQYF
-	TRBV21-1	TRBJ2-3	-	TGTGCCAGCGGACGGACCACAGATACGCAGTATTTT	CASGRTTDTQYF
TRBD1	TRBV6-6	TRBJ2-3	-	TGTGCCAGCAGTCGACAGGGGCAGACAGATACGCAGTATTTT	CASSRQGQTDTQYF
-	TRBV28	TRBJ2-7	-	TGTGCCAGCAGTTTAAGTGGGAGGCGGAGGGAGCAGTACTTC	CASSLSGRRREQYF
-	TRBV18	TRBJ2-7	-	TGTGCCAGCTCACCACCGGACCGTTACTACGAGCAGTACTTC	CASSPPDRYYEQYF
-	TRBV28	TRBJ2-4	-	TGTGCCAGCAGTTTACGGGGGGTTGGGACAATCATTCAGTACTTC	CASSLRGVGTIIQYF
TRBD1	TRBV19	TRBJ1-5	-	TGTGCCAGTAGTATCCGACAGGGGGATGGTCGGCAGCCCCAGCATTTT	CASSIRQGDGRQPQHF
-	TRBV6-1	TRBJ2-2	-	TGTGCCAGCAGTGAAGCATGGAAGGGCACCGGGGAGCTGTTTTTT	CASSEAWKGTGELFF
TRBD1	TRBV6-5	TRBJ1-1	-	TGTGCCAGCAGTTGGGACAGGGGTAGCACTGAAGCTTTCTTT	CASSWDRGSTEAFF
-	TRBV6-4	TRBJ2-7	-	TGTGCCAGCAGTGACACTCATTCGCGGAAACCGAACTACGAGCAGTACTTC	CASSDTHSRKPNYEQYF